What follows are 9 T cell receptor beta chains derived from one specimen sequenced in a study of shared clonotypes between healthy human individuals. Method: immunoSEQ multiplex PCR; TCRdb's copy keeps in-frame clones and lacks some. Among approximately 710,000 clones listed, roughly 91% were seen once. Sequenced material: memory CD8+ T cells from PBMCs. Noted subset: CD45RO+ cells pooled with CCR7-negative TemRA cells. The receptors derive from a man between 18 and 35 years old in good health. Some clones in this sample may be carry-over from other donors' samples.

Concerning this clone: Within the sample, other DNA sequences also encode this same CDR3. The rearrangement joins TRBV27 to TRBJ2-7, with D perhaps matching TRBD1 (6 bases). The CDR3 is made up of 14 amino acids. CDR1 is MNHEY, CDR2 SMNVEV, per germline (reference sequence). Trimming pared 2 bases from V and 3 bases from J, leaving 11 bases between. Here the CDR3 DNA reads TGTGCCAGCAGTTTAATCCCAGGGGTCTACGAGCAGTACTTC. Translating gives CASSLIPGVYEQYF.

There are a few counts of this clone. This sample includes further DNA sequences coding for the same CDR3. The rearrangement uses TRBV11-2 and TRBJ1-1, with 7 positions matching TRBD1. V gave up 4 bases and J gave up 5 bases; unmatched junction bases: 4. There are 13 residues in the CDR3. Germline lookup yields CDR1 SGHAT and CDR2 FQNNGV. The CDR3 nucleotides are TGTGCCAGCAGCTCGGGGACAGAGACTGAAGCTTTCTTT. This sequence encodes CASSSGTETEAFF.

The V gene is TRBV2, the J gene TRBJ2-4; D remains ambiguous. The CDR3 is 13 amino acids. Germline assignment: CDR1 SNHLY and CDR2 FYNNEI. V lost 1 base, J lost 9 bases, and 10 bases lay in between. The CDR3 sequence is CASSEGSRSIQYF. CDR3 in DNA: TGTGCCAGCAGTGAAGGGAGCCGGAGCATTCAGTACTTC.

This clone was detected once. The V gene is TRBV19, the J gene TRBJ2-1; 14 bases are shared with TRBD2. Looked up from germline, CDR1 is LNHDA and CDR2 is SQIVND (reference sequence). CDR3 length: 17 amino acids. Germline trimming cut 7 bases from V and 2 bases from J; bases unmatched to any gene: 7. CDR3 region: CASTPGLAGDAYNEQFF. Here the CDR3 DNA reads TGTGCCAGTACTCCGGGACTAGCGGGAGATGCCTACAATGAGCAGTTCTTC. Variable domain in full (rest from reference TRBV19 and TRBJ2-1): DGGITQSPKYLFRKEGQNVTLSCEQNLNHDAMYWYRQDPGQGLRLIYYSQIVNDFQKGDIAEGYSVSREKKESFPLTVTSAQKNPTAFYLCASTPGLAGDAYNEQFFGPGTRLTVL.

This clone was detected a few times. The chain uses TRBV27 and TRBJ1-1; TRBD1 is a possible D gene (6 bases). There are 13 residues in the CDR3. Germline loops: CDR1 MNHEY, CDR2 SMNVEV (reference sequence). V dropped 5 bases and J dropped 8 bases, with 15 bases sitting between them. The CDR3 reads CASSPLPGQEAFF. The DNA for the CDR3 is TGTGCCAGCAGTCCCCTTCCCGGACAGGAAGCTTTCTTT.

The V gene is TRBV19, the J gene TRBJ1-1; D unresolved. The V end was cut by 2 bases, the J end by 1 base, with 5 bases between. Germline V CDR1 and CDR2: LNHDA, SQIVND (reference sequence). The CDR3 consists of 13 residues. The CDR3: CASSIKRNTEAFF. Written as DNA, the CDR3 is TGTGCCAGTAGTATAAAGAGGAACACTGAAGCTTTCTTT.

The V gene is TRBV27, the J gene TRBJ1-1; tentatively, D is TRBD1 (5 bases). Trimming took off 9 bases at V and 3 bases at J, with 17 bases between the two ends. Per germline, CDR1 MNHEY and CDR2 SMNVEV (reference sequence). The CDR3 contains 14 residues. This chain's CDR3 is CASIKVLGDTEAFF. CDR3 coding DNA: TGTGCCAGTATAAAAGTTTTGGGGGACACTGAAGCTTTCTTT.

Only one count was recorded for this clone. The chain is built from TRBV6-1 and TRBJ2-3; 8 nucleotides match TRBD2. With V trimmed by 8 bases and J by 2 bases, 9 bases remained unmatched. The germline gives CDR1 MNHNS, CDR2 SASEGT. The CDR3 runs 15 residues. CDR3 DNA sequence: TGTGCCAGCGGAACGACGGGGGGGTACACAGATACGCAGTATTTT. Translating gives CASGTTGGYTDTQYF.

This clone occurred a few times. One base away lies a much larger clone, so this may be a sequencing read error. This CDR3 is also generated by other DNA sequences in the sample. This rearrangement joins TRBV9 to TRBJ2-1; D gene unclear. With 1 base removed from V and 6 bases from J, the gap between germline ends came to 2 bases. Germline-derived CDR1 and CDR2 are SGDLS and YYNGEE. The CDR3 runs to 11 residues. The CDR3 region is CASSVSNEQFF. Written as DNA, the CDR3 is TGTGCCAGCAGCGTAAGCAATGAGCAGTTCTTC.